This TCR beta chain stems from a study of cytomegalovirus exposure and HLA in healthy donors. Study overall: Out of 398 genotyped donors, 81% belonged to the Caucasian-associated ancestry cluster. Study conclusions and caveats: With high specificity and sensitivity, the classifier reportedly diagnosed cytomegalovirus status.

This clone has a single count. Its cognate antigen is unknown. The CDR3 length is 13 residues. Germline V gene sequence: CDR1 MNHEY, CDR2 SMNVEV (reference sequence). V was shortened by 3 bases and J by 8 bases, with 13 bases between the two germline ends. The PCR contained 60 Vbeta and 13 Jbeta primers. Measured with immunoSEQ multiplex PCR; TCRdb has only the in-frame clones, and not every one. The table lists some 140,000 clones, roughly 79% of them singletons, with more than 0.95% in the top ten. V usage is TRBV27 and J usage is TRBJ1-1, with a weak D call TRBD1 (5 bases). The specimen sequenced was PBMCs. This TCR derives from a man younger than 30 in good health and CMV-seronegative. The CDR3 loop reads CASSLRRGFEAFF. The CDR3 nucleotides are TGTGCCAGCAGTTTGCGACGGGGGTTCGAAGCTTTCTTT.